The 4 T cell receptor beta chains in this list originate from one sample, sequenced in a study of siplizumab effects on memory and regulatory T cells. Clones were sequenced by immunoSEQ multiplex PCR, and TCRdb holds only the in-frame ones, with some missing. The sample lists about 87,000 clones; roughly 87% were seen once. Specimen: Tregs sorted from blood. All receptors derive from a human donor in good health.

This clone was observed once. The chain links TRBV5-5 to TRBJ1-2, with a weak D call TRBD1 (5 bases). Between the trimmed V and J ends, which lost 4 bases and 4 bases, there was a span of 14 bases. CDR1 SGHKS and CDR2 YYEKEE come from the germline V gene (reference sequence). The CDR3 has 14 amino acids. The CDR3 DNA follows: TGTGCCAGCAGCCGGAGCGGGGACGGCTATGGCTACACCTTC. Translating it yields CASSRSGDGYGYTF.

In this sample, this clone turned up once. V usage is TRBV5-3 and J usage is TRBJ2-7, with D possibly matching TRBD2 (6 bases). TRBV5-3 is given ORF status, its function remaining uncertain. V was trimmed by 6 bases and J by 1 base, leaving 11 bases between them. The CDR3 is 13 residues long. The CDR3: CARIGGMSYEQYF. DNA for the CDR3: TGTGCCAGAATTGGGGGGATGTCCTACGAGCAGTACTTC.

The chain combines TRBV5-6 with TRBJ1-1; 7 nucleotides agree with TRBD1. The germline V gene has CDR1 SGHDT and CDR2 YYEEEE. V gave up 1 base and J gave up 3 bases; unmatched junction bases: 3. The CDR3 is made up of 14 amino acids. CDR3: CASSLRDSYTEAFF. CDR3 sequence (DNA): TGTGCCAGCAGCTTGAGGGACAGCTACACTGAAGCTTTCTTT.

The gene calls are TRBV19 and TRBJ1-3; no clear D. The CDR3 consists of 15 residues. Germline assignment: CDR1 LNHDA and CDR2 SQIVND (reference sequence). The germline V and J ends were trimmed by 3 bases and 0 bases, with 9 bases remaining between them. CDR3 loop: CASSMGQISGNTIYF. CDR3 sequence (DNA): TGTGCCAGTAGTATGGGTCAGATCTCTGGAAACACCATATATTTT.